This T cell receptor beta chain was captured in a study of blood T cell repertoires in COVID-19. V trimming: 11 bases; J trimming: 0 bases; junction bases outside the gene matches: 8. Germline lookup yields CDR1 LNHDA and CDR2 SQIVND (reference sequence). The CDR3 is 16 amino acids. Per the original data handling: Estimation of nucleated cell counts relied on the amplification of reference gene primers. Libraries were prepared by immunoSEQ multiplex PCR; TCRdb keeps only in-frame clonotypes and omits some of them. V, J and clone size derive from that table, while D and trimming were established from the DNA sequence. The sample includes 30,000 to 35,000 clones, about four fifths seen only once; the top ten take roughly a third.

The receptor was derived from a man older than 75 with acute or convalescent COVID-19. The V and J genes are TRBV19 and TRBJ2-6, with 9 bases matching TRBD1. Sequencing was performed on peripheral blood. CDR3 sequence: CASADRGVSGANVLTF. In DNA form, the CDR3 reads TGTGCCTCGGCGGACAGGGGTGTCTCTGGGGCCAACGTCCTGACTTTC.